A selection of T cell receptor beta chains follows, all from one sample in a study of Ad26.COV2.S vaccination and SARS-CoV-2 variants. The repertoire was sequenced with immunoSEQ multiplex PCR; TCRdb's copy has only in-frame clones and lacks some. In the table there are about 450,000 clones, roughly 89% of which are singletons. The sequenced sample was peripheral blood, obtained in a trial of Ad26.COV2.S vaccine versus placebo. The source of these receptors is a person between 18 and 65 years old who received the Ad26.COV2.S COVID-19 vaccine or a placebo. CDR3s include the opening cysteine and the closing phenylalanine or tryptophan. The order of the fields is V gene, D gene, clone size, J gene, CDR3 DNA, CDR3 protein. A D gene is named only where the DNA matches it firmly. A row's size may be missing; if present it is once, few, many or a size class.

>TRBV7-2|-|-|TRBJ1-1
TGTGCCAGCAGCTTCGGGGATTTAAGGGGTTATGACACTGAAGCTTTCTTT
CASSFGDLRGYDTEAFF
>TRBV6-6|-|-|TRBJ2-3
TGTGCCAGCAGTTACTCGCCCCGGGACAACACAGATACGCAGTATTTT
CASSYSPRDNTDTQYF
>TRBV7-8|-|-|TRBJ1-1
TGTGCCAGCAGCTTAGTTCTTGGCGGCTGGGGGGTAACTGAAGCTTTCTTT
CASSLVLGGWGVTEAFF
>TRBV4-3|-|-|TRBJ1-2
TGCGCCAGCAGCCAAGCAACAGCTAGAACCTATGGCTACACCTTC
CASSQATARTYGYTF
>TRBV12-3/TRBV12-4|-|-|TRBJ1-5
TGTGCCAGCAGTTCGCACAATCAGCCCCAGCATTTT
CASSSHNQPQHF
>TRBV7-2|-|once|TRBJ2-3
TGTGCCAGCAGCTCCCGCGACAGACCCATCACAGATACGCAGTATTTT
CASSSRDRPITDTQYF
>TRBV18|TRBD1|-|TRBJ1-5
TGTGCCAGCCGCCCGGGCCAGGGGGCCGACAATCAGCCCCAGCATTTT
CASRPGQGADNQPQHF
>TRBV18|TRBD1|once|TRBJ1-2
TGTGCCAGCTCACCCGGACAGGCCCCACTCTATGGCTACACCTTC
CASSPGQAPLYGYTF
>TRBV27|TRBD2|-|TRBJ2-1
TGTGCCAGCAGTATAGACTTAACTCGGACTAGCGGATCCTACAATGAGCAGTTCTTC
CASSIDLTRTSGSYNEQFF
>TRBV6-7|-|-|TRBJ1-6
TGTGCCAGCATTCGAAGGGTGGATAATTCACCCCTCCACTTT
CASIRRVDNSPLHF
>TRBV9|-|-|TRBJ1-2
TGTGCCAGCAGCATACTACAGGGCGGCTATGGCTACACCTTC
CASSILQGGYGYTF
>TRBV6-1|-|-|TRBJ2-7
TGTGCCAGCAGTGAAAGGGCCTCCTACGAGCAGTACTTC
CASSERASYEQYF
>TRBV27|-|-|TRBJ2-3
TGTGCCAGCAGTAACCCCAGACAGGCCTTGGGGGATACGCAGTATTTT
CASSNPRQALGDTQYF
>TRBV7-2|TRBD1|-|TRBJ1-2
TGTGCCAGCAGCCTGAGGACAGGGGGTAGCTATGGCTACACCTTC
CASSLRTGGSYGYTF
>TRBV5-1|TRBD1|-|TRBJ1-1
TGCGCCAGCAGCTCTACGACAGGGGGCTTCACTGAAGCTTTCTTT
CASSSTTGGFTEAFF
>TRBV5-1|TRBD1|-|TRBJ1-4
TGCGCCAGCAGCAGGGGGACAGGGGATGAAAAACTGTTTTTT
CASSRGTGDEKLFF
>TRBV6-5|-|-|TRBJ2-5
TGTGCCAGCAGTTACCCGGGGCGCGAGACCCAGTACTTC
CASSYPGRETQYF
>TRBV10-3|TRBD1|-|TRBJ2-1
TGTGCCATCAGGCGGCAGGGGGTCAGCTCCTACAATGAGCAGTTCTTC
CAIRRQGVSSYNEQFF
>TRBV27|-|-|TRBJ2-4
TGTGCCAGCAGTTGGCAGGGGGCCAAAAACATTCAGTACTTC
CASSWQGAKNIQYF
>TRBV7-2|TRBD1|-|TRBJ2-5
TGTGCCAGCAGCTTAGTTCGTGGGACAGAACAAGAGACCCAGTACTTC
CASSLVRGTEQETQYF
>TRBV27|-|-|TRBJ2-3
TGTGCCAGCAGTCGAGGGCGGGACCGACCGGGGGCAGATACGCAGTATTTT
CASSRGRDRPGADTQYF
>TRBV5-1|TRBD1|-|TRBJ1-6
TGCGCCAGCAGCTTGGGAGGGGGCGGTGAGAATTCACCCCTCCACTTT
CASSLGGGGENSPLHF
>TRBV19|-|-|TRBJ1-3
TGTGCCAGTAGTATTCGGCAGATCCGAAACACCATATATTTT
CASSIRQIRNTIYF
>TRBV4-1|-|-|TRBJ1-5
TGCGCCAGCAGCCAAGGGGTCGGTGGAGCCGCGAATCAGCCCCAGCATTTT
CASSQGVGGAANQPQHF
>TRBV28|-|-|TRBJ1-6
TGTGCCAGCAGTTTATCCGCTTACGGACCCCTCCACTTT
CASSLSAYGPLHF
>TRBV2|-|once|TRBJ1-1
TGTGCCAGCACAGGACAGAGGAACACTGAAGCTTTCTTT
CASTGQRNTEAFF
>TRBV18|-|once|TRBJ2-1
TGTGCCAGCTCAACACCCAGCGGGCGAGCCTACAATGAGCAGTTCTTC
CASSTPSGRAYNEQFF
>TRBV19|TRBD1|-|TRBJ1-2
TGTGCCAGTAGTACCACGGACAGGGCTGATGGCTACACCTTC
CASSTTDRADGYTF
>TRBV28|-|once|TRBJ1-5
TGTGCCAGCAGTTTTAACAGGGATCCACTGAGGCCCCAGCATTTT
CASSFNRDPLRPQHF
>TRBV28|-|-|TRBJ1-5
TGTGCCAGCAAGGGGACCAATCAGCCCCAGCATTTT
CASKGTNQPQHF
>TRBV19|-|-|TRBJ2-1
TGTGCCAGTAGGACCAATTGGGATGAGCAGTTCTTC
CASRTNWDEQFF
>TRBV18|-|-|TRBJ2-1
TGTGCCAGCTCACTGCACCGAAGGGGAGACAATGAGCAGTTCTTC
CASSLHRRGDNEQFF
>TRBV5-1|-|-|TRBJ2-2
TGCGCCAGCAGCTTTATAAAGGGGAACACCGGGGAGCTGTTTTTT
CASSFIKGNTGELFF
>TRBV5-8|-|-|TRBJ2-1
TGTGCCAGCAGCTTGGTGGGGGGGCTTTTCTACAATGAGCAGTTCTTC
CASSLVGGLFYNEQFF
>TRBV19|-|few|TRBJ1-5
TGTGCCAGTAGTATGTATAATAGCAATCAGCCCCAGCATTTT
CASSMYNSNQPQHF
>TRBV9|-|once|TRBJ2-2
TGTGCCAGCAGCGTCCGCGGTAAAGGACCGACCGGGGAGCTGTTTTTT
CASSVRGKGPTGELFF
>TRBV4-3|TRBD1|-|TRBJ1-4
TGCGCCAGCAGTTACAGGGGTAGGGGTGAAAAACTGTTTTTT
CASSYRGRGEKLFF
>TRBV2|-|-|TRBJ2-3
TGTGCCAGCAGTCCGAATTCCCCGGGCGCAGATACGCAGTATTTT
CASSPNSPGADTQYF
>TRBV11-2|-|-|TRBJ1-2
TGTGCCAGCAGCTTGGACGGTACCTATGGCTACACCTTC
CASSLDGTYGYTF
>TRBV7-2|-|-|TRBJ1-2
TGTGCCAGCAGCCCGGGGCAGCTGGTTAACTATGGCTACACCTTC
CASSPGQLVNYGYTF
>TRBV20-1|-|-|TRBJ2-1
TGCAGTGCTTCAGACTACAATGAGCAGTTCTTC
CSASDYNEQFF
>TRBV5-4|-|-|TRBJ1-2
TGTGCCAGCAGCTTGGGGCAGCGACCCTATGGCTACACCTTC
CASSLGQRPYGYTF
>TRBV11-2|-|-|TRBJ2-2
TGTGCCAGCAGCTTAATTCTCGAGGGGCCGAACACCGGGGAGCTGTTTTTT
CASSLILEGPNTGELFF
>TRBV6-6|-|-|TRBJ1-1
TGTGCCAGCAGTTTCCGTCTGGACGAGGCTTTCTTT
CASSFRLDEAFF
>TRBV5-1|-|few|TRBJ1-3
TGCGCCAGCAGCTTGGCCGGACAAAACACCATATATTTT
CASSLAGQNTIYF
>TRBV9|TRBD2|-|TRBJ2-3
TGTGCCAGCAGCGCCGGGACTAGCGGGACCCGGCAGTATTTT
CASSAGTSGTRQYF
>TRBV7-9|-|-|TRBJ2-7
TGTGCCAGCAGCTTGACAGCGCTCGAGCAGTACTTC
CASSLTALEQYF
>TRBV30|TRBD1|-|TRBJ2-7
TGTGCCTGGAGTAACTTTTACAGGGGATCCGGCGAGCAGTACTTC
CAWSNFYRGSGEQYF
>TRBV4-3|TRBD2|-|TRBJ2-6
TGCGCCAGCAGCCAAGCCCTAGCGGGAGGCTGGGCTGGGGCCAACGTCCTGACTTTC
CASSQALAGGWAGANVLTF
>TRBV4-2|-|once|TRBJ1-5
TGTGCCAGCAGCCGAACCGGGACATCAGGATTTAGCAATCAGCCCCAGCATTTT
CASSRTGTSGFSNQPQHF
>TRBV11-2|-|few|TRBJ2-7
TGTGCCAGCAGCTTAGTTGCCGGCTCCTACGAGCAGTACTTC
CASSLVAGSYEQYF
>TRBV4-3|TRBD1|few|TRBJ2-3
TGCGCCAGCAGCCAAGGGGGGTTGACAGGGTTCACAGATACGCAGTATTTT
CASSQGGLTGFTDTQYF
>TRBV5-6|-|-|TRBJ1-2
TGTGCCAGCAGTCCTGACATAAGCTATGGCTACACCTTC
CASSPDISYGYTF
>TRBV5-1|TRBD1|-|TRBJ1-3
TGCGCCAGCAGCTTCCGGACAGGGAGCTCTGGAAACACCATATATTTT
CASSFRTGSSGNTIYF
>TRBV6-5|-|-|TRBJ2-2
TGTGCCAGCCAGGGGTTGGGATCGAACACCGGGGAGCTGTTTTTT
CASQGLGSNTGELFF